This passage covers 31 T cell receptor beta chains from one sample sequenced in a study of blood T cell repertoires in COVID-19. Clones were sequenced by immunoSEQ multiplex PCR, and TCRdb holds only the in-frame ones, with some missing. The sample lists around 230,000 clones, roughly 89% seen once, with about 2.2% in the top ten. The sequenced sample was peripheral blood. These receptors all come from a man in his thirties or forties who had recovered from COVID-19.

The DNA for the CDR3 is TGCACCAGCAGTCCCAGTCAGGGGAATCAGCCCCAGCATTTT. It translates to CTSSPSQGNQPQHF. The rearrangement uses TRBV1 and TRBJ1-5; the DNA was not used to check the table's D call, TRBD1. TRBV1 is a recognized pseudogene. The CDR3 extends over 14 amino acids.

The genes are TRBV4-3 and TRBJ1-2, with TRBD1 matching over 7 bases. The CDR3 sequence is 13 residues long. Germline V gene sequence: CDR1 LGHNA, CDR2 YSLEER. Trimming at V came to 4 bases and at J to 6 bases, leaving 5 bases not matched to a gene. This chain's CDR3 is CASSRLTGDGYTF. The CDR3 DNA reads TGCGCCAGCAGCCGCCTTACAGGGGATGGCTACACCTTC.

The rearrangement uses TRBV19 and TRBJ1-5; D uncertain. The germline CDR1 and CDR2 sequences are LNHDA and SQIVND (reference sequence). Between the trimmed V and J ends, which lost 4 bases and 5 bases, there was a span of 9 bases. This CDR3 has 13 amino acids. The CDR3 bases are TGTGCCAGTAGTAACTACCGGGATCAGCCCCAGCATTTT. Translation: CASSNYRDQPQHF.

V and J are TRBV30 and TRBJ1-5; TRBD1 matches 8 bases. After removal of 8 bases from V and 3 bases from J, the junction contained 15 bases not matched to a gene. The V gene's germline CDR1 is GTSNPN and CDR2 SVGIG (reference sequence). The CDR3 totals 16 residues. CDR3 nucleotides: TGTGCCGCCCTCCGAGTTTCAGGGGGCATCAATCAGCCCCAGCATTTT. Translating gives CAALRVSGGINQPQHF.

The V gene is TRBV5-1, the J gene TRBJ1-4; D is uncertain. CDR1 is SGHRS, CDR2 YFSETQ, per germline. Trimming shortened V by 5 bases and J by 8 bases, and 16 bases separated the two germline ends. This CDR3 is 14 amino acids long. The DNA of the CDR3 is TGCGCCAGCAGGCCGAGGGTGTCAGAGGAAAAACTGTTTTTT. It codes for CASRPRVSEEKLFF.

The CDR3 sequence is CASSPSGHPDQPQHF. CDR3 DNA: TGTGCCAGCAGCCCGTCAGGACACCCGGATCAGCCCCAGCATTTT. The rearrangement links TRBV7-9 to TRBJ1-5; D might be TRBD1 (5 bases). The V gene's germline CDR1 is SEHNR and CDR2 FQNEAQ (reference sequence). This CDR3 region has 15 residues. The V and J ends lost 5 bases and 5 bases respectively, with 16 bases between them.

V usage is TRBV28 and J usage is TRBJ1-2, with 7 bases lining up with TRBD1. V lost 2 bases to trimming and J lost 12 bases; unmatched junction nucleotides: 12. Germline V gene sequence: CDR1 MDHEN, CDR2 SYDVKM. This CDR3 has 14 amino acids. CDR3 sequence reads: CASSLSLGGGRHTF. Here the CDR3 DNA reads TGTGCCAGCAGTTTAAGTTTAGGGGGCGGCAGGCACACCTTC.

CDR3 sequence (DNA): TGTGCCAGCAGCCCAGAGTTCAGGGGGCTAGGAAATGAGCAGTTCTTC. This codes for CASSPEFRGLGNEQFF. The rearrangement links TRBV5-4 to TRBJ2-1, with 8 bases fitting TRBD1. Trimming at V came to 4 bases and at J to 7 bases, leaving 13 bases not matched to a gene. Germline V lookup: CDR1 SGHNT, CDR2 YYREEE (reference sequence). This CDR3 spans 16 amino acids.

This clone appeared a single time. This CDR3 reads CAIKPGTRNTEAFF. CDR3 coding DNA: TGTGCCATCAAGCCCGGGACTCGAAACACTGAAGCTTTCTTT. The rearrangement uses TRBV10-3 and TRBJ1-1; tentative D call: TRBD1 (5 bases). CDR1 ENHRY and CDR2 SYGVKD come from the germline V gene. V shed 7 bases and J shed 2 bases, with 14 bases lying between them. This CDR3 has 14 residues.

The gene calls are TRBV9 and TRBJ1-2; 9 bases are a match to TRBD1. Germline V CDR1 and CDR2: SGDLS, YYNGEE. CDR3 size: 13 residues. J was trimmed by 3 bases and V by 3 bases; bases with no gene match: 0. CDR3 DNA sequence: TGTGCCAGCAGCGGGGACAGGGACTATGGCTACACCTTC. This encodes CASSGDRDYGYTF.

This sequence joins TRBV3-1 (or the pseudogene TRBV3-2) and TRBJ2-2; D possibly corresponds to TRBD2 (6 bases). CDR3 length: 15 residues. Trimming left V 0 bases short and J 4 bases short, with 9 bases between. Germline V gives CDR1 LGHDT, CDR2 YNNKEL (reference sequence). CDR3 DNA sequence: TGTGCCAGCAGCCAAGAGTCTAGCGCCACCGGGGAGCTGTTTTTT. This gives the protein CASSQESSATGELFF.

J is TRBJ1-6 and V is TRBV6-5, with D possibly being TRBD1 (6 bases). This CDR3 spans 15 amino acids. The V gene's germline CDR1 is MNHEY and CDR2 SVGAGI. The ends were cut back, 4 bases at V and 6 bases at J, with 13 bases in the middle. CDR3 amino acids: CASSSQGRGNSPLHF. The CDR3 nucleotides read TGTGCCAGCAGTTCACAGGGAAGGGGTAATTCACCCCTCCACTTT.

The CDR3 sequence: CAWSGGTGKGKLFF. The CDR3 DNA is TGTGCCTGGAGCGGCGGGACAGGGAAGGGAAAACTGTTTTTT. This chain joins TRBV30 and TRBJ1-4; TRBD1 agrees at 9 bases. Germline V lookup: CDR1 GTSNPN, CDR2 SVGIG (reference sequence). J gave up 10 bases and V 3 bases, and 9 bases lay outside the gene matches. The CDR3 covers 14 residues.

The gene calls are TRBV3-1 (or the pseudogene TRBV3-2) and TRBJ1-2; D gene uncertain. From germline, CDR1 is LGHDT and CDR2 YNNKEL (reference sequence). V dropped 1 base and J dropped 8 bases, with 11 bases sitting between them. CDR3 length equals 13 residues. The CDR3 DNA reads TGTGCCAGCAGCCAAGTCTCCGAGGGCGGCTACACCTTC. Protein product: CASSQVSEGGYTF.

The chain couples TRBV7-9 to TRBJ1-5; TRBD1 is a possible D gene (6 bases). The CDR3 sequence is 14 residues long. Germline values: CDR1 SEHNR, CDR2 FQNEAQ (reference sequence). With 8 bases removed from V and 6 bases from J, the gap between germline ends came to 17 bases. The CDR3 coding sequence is TGTGCCAGCCGTGACGGGGTAGGGGGTCAGCCCCAGCATTTT. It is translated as CASRDGVGGQPQHF.

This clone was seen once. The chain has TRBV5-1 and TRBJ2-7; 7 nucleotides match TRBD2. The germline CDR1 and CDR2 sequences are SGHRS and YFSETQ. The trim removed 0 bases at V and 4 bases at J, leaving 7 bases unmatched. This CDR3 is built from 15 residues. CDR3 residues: CASSLGWEGPYEQYF. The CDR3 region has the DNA TGCGCCAGCAGCTTGGGGTGGGAGGGGCCTTACGAGCAGTACTTC.

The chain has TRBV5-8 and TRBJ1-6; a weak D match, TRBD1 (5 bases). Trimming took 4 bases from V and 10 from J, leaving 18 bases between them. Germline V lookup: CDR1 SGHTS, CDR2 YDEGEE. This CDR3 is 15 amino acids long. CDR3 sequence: CASSRDLLGVSPLHF. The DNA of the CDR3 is TGTGCCAGCAGCCGAGACCTTTTAGGGGTCTCACCCCTCCACTTT.

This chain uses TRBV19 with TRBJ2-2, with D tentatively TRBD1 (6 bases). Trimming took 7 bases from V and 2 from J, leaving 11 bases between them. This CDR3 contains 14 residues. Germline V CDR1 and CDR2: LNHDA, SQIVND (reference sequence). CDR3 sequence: CASIGQFNTGELFF. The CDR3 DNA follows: TGTGCCAGTATTGGACAGTTTAACACCGGGGAGCTGTTTTTT.

CDR3 region: CASSSRPQTSGGPTYEQYF. Here the CDR3 DNA reads TGTGCCAGCAGCTCCCGTCCTCAGACTAGCGGGGGGCCTACCTACGAGCAGTACTTC. The chain recombines TRBV7-2 with TRBJ2-7; 13 positions match TRBD2. CDR3 length equals 19 residues. With V trimmed by 4 bases and J by 2 bases, 14 bases remained unmatched. Germline-derived CDR1 and CDR2 are SGHTA and FQGNSA.

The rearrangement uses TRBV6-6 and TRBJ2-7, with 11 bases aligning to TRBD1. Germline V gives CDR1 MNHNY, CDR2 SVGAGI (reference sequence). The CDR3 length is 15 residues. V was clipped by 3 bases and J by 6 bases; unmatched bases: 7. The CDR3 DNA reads TGTGCCAGCAGTTATGGGACAGGGGGTAATTTCGAGCAGTACTTC. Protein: CASSYGTGGNFEQYF.

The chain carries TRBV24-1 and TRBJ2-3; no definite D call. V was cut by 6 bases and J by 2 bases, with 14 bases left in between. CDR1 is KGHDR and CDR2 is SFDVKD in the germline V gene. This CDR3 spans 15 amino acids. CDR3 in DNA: TGTGCCACCAGTTTCGGTCGTACGAACACAGATACGCAGTATTTT. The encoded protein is CATSFGRTNTDTQYF.

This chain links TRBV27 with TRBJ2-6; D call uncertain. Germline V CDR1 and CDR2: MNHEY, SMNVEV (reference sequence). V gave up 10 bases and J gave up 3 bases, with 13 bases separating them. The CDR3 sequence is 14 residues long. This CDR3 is CATRRVDGANVLTF. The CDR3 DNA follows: TGTGCCACCCGTCGGGTTGATGGGGCCAACGTCCTGACTTTC.

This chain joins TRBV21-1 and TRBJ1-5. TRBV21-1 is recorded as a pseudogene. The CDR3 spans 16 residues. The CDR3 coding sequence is TGTGCCAGCAGCCATAGGCGGCGGGGTGGCAATCAGCCCCAGCATTTT. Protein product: CASSHRRRGGNQPQHF.

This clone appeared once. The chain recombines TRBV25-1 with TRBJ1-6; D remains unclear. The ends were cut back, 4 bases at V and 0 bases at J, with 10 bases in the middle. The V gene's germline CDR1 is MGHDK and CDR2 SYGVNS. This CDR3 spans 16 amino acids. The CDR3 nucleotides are TGTGCCAGCAGTGGTTTCAGAAGCTCCTATAATTCACCCCTCCACTTT. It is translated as CASSGFRSSYNSPLHF. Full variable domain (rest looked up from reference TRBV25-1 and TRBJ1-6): EADIYQTPRYLVIGTGKKITLECSQTMGHDKMYWYQQDPGMELHLIHYSYGVNSTEKGDLSSESTVSRIRTEHFPLTLESARPSHTSQYLCASSGFRSSYNSPLHFGNGTRLTVT.

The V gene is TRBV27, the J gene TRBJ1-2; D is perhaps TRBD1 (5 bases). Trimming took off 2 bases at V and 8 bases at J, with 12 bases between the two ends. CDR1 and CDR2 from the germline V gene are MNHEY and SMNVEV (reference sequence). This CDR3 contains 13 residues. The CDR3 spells CASSLGALGGYTF. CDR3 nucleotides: TGTGCCAGCAGTTTAGGGGCTCTCGGGGGCTACACCTTC.

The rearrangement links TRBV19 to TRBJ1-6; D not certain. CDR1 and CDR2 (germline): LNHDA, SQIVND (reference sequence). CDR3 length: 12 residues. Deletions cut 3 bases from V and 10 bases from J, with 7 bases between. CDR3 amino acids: CASSIPLSPLHF. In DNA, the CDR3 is TGTGCCAGTAGTATTCCACTGTCACCCCTCCACTTT.

The CDR3 here is CASSPRAGANYGYTF. The CDR3 DNA reads TGCGCCAGCAGCCCCCGGGCGGGGGCAAACTATGGCTACACCTTC. This chain links TRBV4-1 with TRBJ1-2; tentative D call: TRBD1 (6 bases). The CDR3 runs to 15 residues. Trimming left V 4 bases short and J 2 bases short, with 14 bases between. Germline CDR1 reads MGHRA; CDR2 reads YSYEKL.

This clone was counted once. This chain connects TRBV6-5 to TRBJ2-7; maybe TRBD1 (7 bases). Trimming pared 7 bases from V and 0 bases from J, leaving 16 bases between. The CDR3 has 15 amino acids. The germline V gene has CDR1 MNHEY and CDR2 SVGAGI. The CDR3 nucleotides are TGTGCCAGCACCCCAGGGGGGACCAACTCCTACGAGCAGTACTTC. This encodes CASTPGGTNSYEQYF.

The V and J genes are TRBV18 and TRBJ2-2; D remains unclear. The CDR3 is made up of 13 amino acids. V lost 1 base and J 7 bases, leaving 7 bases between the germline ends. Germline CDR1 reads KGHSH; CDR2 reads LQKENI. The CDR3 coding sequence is TGTGCCAGCTCACCACGACTGGACGGGGAGCTGTTTTTT. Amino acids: CASSPRLDGELFF. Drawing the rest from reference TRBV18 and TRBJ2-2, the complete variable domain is NAGVMQNPRHLVRRRGQEARLRCSPMKGHSHVYWYRQLPEEGLKFMVYLQKENIIDESGMPKERFSAEFPKEGPSILRIQQVVRGDSAAYFCASSPRLDGELFFGEGSRLTVL.

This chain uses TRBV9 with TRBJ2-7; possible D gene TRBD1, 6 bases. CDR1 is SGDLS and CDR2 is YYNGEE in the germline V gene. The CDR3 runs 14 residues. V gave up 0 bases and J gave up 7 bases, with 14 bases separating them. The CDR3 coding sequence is TGTGCCAGCAGCGTAGATGTAGGGGGTGGGGAGCAGTACTTC. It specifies CASSVDVGGGEQYF. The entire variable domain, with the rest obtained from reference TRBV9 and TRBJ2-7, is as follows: DSGVTQTPKHLITATGQRVTLRCSPRSGDLSVYWYQQSLDQGLQFLIQYYNGEERAKGNILERFSAQQFPDLHSELNLSSLELGDSALYFCASSVDVGGGEQYFGPGTRLTVT.

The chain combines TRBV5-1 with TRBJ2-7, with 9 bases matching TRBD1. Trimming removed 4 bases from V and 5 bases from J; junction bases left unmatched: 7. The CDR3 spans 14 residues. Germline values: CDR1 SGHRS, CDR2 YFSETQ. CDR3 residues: CASSEDRGMNEQYF. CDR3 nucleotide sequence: TGCGCCAGCAGCGAGGACAGGGGTATGAACGAGCAGTACTTC.